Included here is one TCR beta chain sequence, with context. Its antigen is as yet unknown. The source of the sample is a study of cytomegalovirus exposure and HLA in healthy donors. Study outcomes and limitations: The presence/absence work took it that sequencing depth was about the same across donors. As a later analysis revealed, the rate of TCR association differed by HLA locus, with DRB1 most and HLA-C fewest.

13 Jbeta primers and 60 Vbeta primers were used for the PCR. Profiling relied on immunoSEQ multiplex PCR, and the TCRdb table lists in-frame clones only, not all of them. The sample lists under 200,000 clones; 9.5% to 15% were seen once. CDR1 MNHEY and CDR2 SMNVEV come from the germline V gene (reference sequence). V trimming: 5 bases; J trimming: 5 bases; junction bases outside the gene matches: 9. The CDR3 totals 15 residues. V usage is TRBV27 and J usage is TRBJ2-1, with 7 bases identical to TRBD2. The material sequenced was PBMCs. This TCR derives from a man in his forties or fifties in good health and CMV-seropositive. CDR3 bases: TGTGCCAGCAGTGCAGCGGGGAAAGAGGACAATGAGCAGTTCTTC. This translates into CASSAAGKEDNEQFF.